Sequencing of this TCR beta chain was carried out in a study of human thymus T cells. The thymus was resected at corrective cardiac surgery. Germline V gene lookup returns CDR1 GTSNPN and CDR2 SVGIG (reference sequence). CDR3 length equals 13 residues. The V gene lost 0 bases and the J gene lost 5 bases, with 10 bases spanning the gap. Assay used: immunoSEQ multiplex PCR; TCRdb lists only in-frame clones, some missing. In the table there are 100,000 to 150,000 clones, about 93% of which are singletons. The sample taken for sequencing was thymus tissue. The clonotype comes from a boy under three years old with a congenital heart defect but otherwise immunologically healthy. The chain employs TRBV30 and TRBJ1-2; D gene uncertain. CDR3: CAWSVRRMYGYTF. The CDR3 DNA sequence: TGTGCCTGGAGTGTGAGACGGATGTATGGCTACACCTTC.